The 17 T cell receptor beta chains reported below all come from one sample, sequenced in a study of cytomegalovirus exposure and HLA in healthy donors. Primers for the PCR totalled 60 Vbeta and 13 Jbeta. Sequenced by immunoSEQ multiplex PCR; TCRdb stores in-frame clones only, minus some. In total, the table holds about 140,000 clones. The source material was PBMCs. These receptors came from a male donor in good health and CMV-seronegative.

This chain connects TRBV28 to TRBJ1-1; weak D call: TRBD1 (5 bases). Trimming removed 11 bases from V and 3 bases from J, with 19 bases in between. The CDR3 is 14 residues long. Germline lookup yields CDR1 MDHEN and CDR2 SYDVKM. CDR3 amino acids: CASSTRTRHTEAFF. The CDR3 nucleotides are TGTGCCTCAAGTACGAGGACAAGACACACTGAAGCTTTCTTT.

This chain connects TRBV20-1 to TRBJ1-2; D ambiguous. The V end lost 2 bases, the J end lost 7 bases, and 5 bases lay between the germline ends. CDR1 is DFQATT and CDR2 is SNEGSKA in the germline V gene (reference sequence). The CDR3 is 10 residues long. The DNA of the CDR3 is TGCAGTGCTAGACCCGTTGGCTACACCTTC. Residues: CSARPVGYTF.

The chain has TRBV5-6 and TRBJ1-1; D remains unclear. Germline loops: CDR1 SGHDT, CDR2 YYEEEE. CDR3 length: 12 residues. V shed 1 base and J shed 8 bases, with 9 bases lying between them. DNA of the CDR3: TGTGCCAGCAGCTTGCGTCCGTTAGAAGCTTTCTTT. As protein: CASSLRPLEAFF. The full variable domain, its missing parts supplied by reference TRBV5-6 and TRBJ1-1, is DAGVTQSPTHLIKTRGQQVTLRCSPKSGHDTVSWYQQALGQGPQFIFQYYEEEERQRGNFPDRFSGHQFPNYSSELNVNALLLGDSALYLCASSLRPLEAFFGQGTRLTVV.

CDR3 region: CASSLRTGDYEKLFF. The CDR3 coding sequence is TGCGCCAGCAGCTTACGGACAGGGGACTATGAAAAACTGTTTTTT. V gene TRBV5-1 combines with J gene TRBJ1-4; 9 positions agree with TRBD1. V shed 2 bases and J 6 bases; nucleotides not matched to a gene: 5. Per the germline V gene, CDR1 is SGHRS and CDR2 is YFSETQ. The CDR3 runs to 15 residues.

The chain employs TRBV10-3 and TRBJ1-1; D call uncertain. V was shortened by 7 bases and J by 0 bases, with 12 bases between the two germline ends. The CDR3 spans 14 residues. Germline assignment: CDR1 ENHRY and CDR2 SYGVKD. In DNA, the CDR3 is TGTGCCATCAAATCCAACAGTCTGAACACTGAAGCTTTCTTT. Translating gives CAIKSNSLNTEAFF.

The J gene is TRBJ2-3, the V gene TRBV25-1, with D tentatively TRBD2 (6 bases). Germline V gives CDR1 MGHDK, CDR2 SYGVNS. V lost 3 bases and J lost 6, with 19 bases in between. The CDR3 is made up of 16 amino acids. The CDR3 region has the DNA TGTGCCAGCAGTGAGCTAGCCTCCGCACGGGGGGATACGCAGTATTTT. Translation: CASSELASARGDTQYF.

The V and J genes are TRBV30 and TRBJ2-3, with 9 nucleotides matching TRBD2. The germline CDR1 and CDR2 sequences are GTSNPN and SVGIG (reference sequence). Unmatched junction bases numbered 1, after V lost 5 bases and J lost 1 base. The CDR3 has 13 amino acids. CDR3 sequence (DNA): TGTGCCTGGCGGACTAGCGGCACAGATACGCAGTATTTT. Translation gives CAWRTSGTDTQYF.

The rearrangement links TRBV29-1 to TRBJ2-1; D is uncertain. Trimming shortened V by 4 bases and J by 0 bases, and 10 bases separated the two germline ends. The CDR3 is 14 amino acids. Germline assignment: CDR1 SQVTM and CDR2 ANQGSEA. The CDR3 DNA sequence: TGCAGCGTTGGCTGGGCCAGCTCCTACAATGAGCAGTTCTTC. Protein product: CSVGWASSYNEQFF.

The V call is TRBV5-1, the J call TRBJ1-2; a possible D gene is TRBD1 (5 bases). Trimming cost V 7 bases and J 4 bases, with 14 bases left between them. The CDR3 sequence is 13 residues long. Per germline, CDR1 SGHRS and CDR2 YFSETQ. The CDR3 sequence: CASGRDRTYGYTF. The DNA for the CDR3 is TGCGCCAGCGGTCGTGACAGAACCTATGGCTACACCTTC.

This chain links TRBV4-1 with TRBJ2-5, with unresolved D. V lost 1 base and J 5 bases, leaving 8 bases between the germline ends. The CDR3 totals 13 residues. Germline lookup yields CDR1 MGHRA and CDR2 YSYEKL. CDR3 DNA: TGCGCCAGCAGCCAAGGTCTTGTCGAGACCCAGTACTTC. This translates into CASSQGLVETQYF.

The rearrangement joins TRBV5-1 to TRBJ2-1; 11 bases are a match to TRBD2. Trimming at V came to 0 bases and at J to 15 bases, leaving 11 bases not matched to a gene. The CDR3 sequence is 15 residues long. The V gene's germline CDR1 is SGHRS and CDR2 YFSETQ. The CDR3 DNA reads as TGCGCCAGCAGCTTGGAGCTAGCGGGAGGCCCAGGGTGGTTCTTC. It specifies CASSLELAGGPGWFF.

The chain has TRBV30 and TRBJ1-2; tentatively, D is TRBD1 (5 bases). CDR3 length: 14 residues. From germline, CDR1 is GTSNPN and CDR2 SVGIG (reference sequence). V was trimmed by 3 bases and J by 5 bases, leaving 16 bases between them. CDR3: CAWSAGGMGYGYTF. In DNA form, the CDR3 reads TGTGCCTGGAGCGCCGGGGGGATGGGGTATGGCTACACCTTC.

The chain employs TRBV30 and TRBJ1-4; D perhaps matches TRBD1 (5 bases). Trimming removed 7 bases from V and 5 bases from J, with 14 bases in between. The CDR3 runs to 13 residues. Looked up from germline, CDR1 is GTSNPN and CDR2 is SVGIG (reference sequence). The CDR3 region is CAYGSPGNEKLFF. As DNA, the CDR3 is TGTGCCTACGGGTCACCAGGGAATGAAAAACTGTTTTTT.

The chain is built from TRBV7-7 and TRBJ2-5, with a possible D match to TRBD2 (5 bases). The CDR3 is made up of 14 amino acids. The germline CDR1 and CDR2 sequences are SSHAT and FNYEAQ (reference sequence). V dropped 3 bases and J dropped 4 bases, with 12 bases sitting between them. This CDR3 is CASSLRALGETQYF. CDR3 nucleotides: TGTGCCAGCAGCTTGCGGGCCTTGGGAGAGACCCAGTACTTC.

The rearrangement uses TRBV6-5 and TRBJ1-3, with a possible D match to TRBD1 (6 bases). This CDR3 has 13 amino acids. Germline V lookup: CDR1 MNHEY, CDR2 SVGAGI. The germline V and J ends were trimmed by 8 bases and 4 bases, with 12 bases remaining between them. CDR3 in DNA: TGTGCCAGCCAAAATGGGGGCGGAAACACCATATATTTT. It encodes CASQNGGGNTIYF.

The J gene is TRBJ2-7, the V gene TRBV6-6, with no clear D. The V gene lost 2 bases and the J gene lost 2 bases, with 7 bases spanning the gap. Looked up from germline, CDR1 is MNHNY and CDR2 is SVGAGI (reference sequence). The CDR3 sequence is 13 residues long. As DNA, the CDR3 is TGTGCCAGCAGTTACGGCCCAGCCTACGAGCAGTACTTC. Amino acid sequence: CASSYGPAYEQYF.

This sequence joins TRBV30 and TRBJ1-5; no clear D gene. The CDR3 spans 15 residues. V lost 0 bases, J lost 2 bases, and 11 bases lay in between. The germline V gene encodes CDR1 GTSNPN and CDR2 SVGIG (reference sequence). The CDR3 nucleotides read TGTGCCTGGAGTGTATCAGGCCAGGGCAATCAGCCCCAGCATTTT. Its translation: CAWSVSGQGNQPQHF.